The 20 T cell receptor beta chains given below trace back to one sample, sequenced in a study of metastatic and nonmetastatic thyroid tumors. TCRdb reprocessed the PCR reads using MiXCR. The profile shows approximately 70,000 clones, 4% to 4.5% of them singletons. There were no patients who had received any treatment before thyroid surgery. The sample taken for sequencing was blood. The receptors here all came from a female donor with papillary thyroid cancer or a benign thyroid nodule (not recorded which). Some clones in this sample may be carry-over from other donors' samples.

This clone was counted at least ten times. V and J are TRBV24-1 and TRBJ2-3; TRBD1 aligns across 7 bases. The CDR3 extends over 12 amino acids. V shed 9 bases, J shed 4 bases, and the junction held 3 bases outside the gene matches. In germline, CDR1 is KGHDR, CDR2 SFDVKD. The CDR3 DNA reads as TGTGCCACCGACAGGGTTCCAGATACGCAGTATTTT. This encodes CATDRVPDTQYF.

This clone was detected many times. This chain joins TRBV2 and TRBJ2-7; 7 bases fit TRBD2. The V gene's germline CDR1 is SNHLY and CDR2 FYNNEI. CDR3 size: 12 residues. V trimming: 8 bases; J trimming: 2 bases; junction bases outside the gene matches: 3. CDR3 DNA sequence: TGTGCCAGCCGGGCGGGGGCCTACGAGCAGTACTTC. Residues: CASRAGAYEQYF.

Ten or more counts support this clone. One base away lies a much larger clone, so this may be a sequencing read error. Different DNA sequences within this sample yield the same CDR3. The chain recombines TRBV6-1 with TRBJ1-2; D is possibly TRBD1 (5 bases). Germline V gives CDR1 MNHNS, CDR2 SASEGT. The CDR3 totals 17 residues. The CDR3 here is CASIRSAGSGTNYGYTF. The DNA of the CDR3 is TGTGCTAGCATTAGGTCGGCAGGGTCAGGGACTAACTATGGCTACACCTTC.

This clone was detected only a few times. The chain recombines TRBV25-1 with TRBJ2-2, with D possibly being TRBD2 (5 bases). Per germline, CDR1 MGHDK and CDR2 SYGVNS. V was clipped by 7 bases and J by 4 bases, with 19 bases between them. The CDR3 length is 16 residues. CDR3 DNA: TGTGCCAGCACCCCTGGGCGAGGGCGCGTCACCGGGGAGCTGTTTTTT. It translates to CASTPGRGRVTGELFF.

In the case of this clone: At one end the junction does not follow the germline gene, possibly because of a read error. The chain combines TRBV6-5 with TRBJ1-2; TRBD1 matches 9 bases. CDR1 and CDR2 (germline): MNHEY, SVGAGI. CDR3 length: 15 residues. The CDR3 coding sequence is TGTGCCAGCAGGTACTGGGACAGGGAACCGAATGGCTACACCTTC. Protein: CASRYWDREPNGYTF.

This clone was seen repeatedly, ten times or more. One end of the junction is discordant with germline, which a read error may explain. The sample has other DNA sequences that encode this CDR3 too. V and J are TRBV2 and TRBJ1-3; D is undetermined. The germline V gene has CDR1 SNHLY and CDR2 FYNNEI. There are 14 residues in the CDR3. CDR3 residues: CASSVGSSGNTIYF. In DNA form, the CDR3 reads TGCGCCAGCTCGGTCGGATCCTCTGGAAACACCATATATTTT. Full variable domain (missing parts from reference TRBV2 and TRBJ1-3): EPEVTQTPSHQVTQMGQEVILRCVPISNHLYFYWYRQILGQKVEFLVSFYNNEISEKSEIFDDQFSVERPDGSNFTLKIRSTKLEDSAMYFCASSVGSSGNTIYFGEGSWLTVV.

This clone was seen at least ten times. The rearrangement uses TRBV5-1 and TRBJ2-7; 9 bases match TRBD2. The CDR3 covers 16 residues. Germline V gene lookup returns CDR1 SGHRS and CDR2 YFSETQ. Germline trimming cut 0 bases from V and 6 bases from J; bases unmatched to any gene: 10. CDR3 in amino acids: CASSLAGLAGVPEQYF. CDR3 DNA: TGCGCCAGCAGCTTGGCCGGTTTAGCGGGAGTACCCGAGCAGTACTTC.

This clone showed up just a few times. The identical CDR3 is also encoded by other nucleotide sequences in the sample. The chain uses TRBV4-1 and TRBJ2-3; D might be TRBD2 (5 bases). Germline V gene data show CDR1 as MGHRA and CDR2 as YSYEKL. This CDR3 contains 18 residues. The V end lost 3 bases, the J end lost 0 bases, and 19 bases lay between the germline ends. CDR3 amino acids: CASSHSRPLRVSTDTQYF. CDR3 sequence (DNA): TGCGCCAGCAGCCATTCTCGTCCGTTGCGGGTTAGCACAGATACGCAGTATTTT.

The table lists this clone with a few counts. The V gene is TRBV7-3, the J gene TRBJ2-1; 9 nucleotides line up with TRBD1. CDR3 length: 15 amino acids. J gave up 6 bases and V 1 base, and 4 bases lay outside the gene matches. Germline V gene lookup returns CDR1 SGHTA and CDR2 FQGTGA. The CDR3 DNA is TGTGCCAGCAGCTTAAGGGACAGGGACCCCAATGAGCAGTTCTTC. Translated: CASSLRDRDPNEQFF.

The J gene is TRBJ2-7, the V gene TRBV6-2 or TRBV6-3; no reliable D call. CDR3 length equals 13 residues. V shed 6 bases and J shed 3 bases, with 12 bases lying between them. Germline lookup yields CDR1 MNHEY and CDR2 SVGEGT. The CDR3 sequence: CASSQVPDYEQYF. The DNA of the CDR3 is TGTGCCAGCAGCCAGGTTCCGGACTACGAGCAGTACTTC.

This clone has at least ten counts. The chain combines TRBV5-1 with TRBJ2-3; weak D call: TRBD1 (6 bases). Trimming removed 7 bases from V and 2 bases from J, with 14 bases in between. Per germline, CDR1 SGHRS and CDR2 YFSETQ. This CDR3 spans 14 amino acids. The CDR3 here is CASWTGHLTDTQYF. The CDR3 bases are TGCGCCAGCTGGACGGGACACCTCACAGATACGCAGTATTTT.

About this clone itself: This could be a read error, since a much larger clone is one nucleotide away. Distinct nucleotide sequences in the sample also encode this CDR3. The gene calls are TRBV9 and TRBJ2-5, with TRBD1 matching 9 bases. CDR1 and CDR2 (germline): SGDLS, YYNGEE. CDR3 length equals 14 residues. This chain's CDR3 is CASTMGQGGETQYF. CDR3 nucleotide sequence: TGTGCCAGCACAATGGGACAGGGTGGGGAGACACAGTACTTC.

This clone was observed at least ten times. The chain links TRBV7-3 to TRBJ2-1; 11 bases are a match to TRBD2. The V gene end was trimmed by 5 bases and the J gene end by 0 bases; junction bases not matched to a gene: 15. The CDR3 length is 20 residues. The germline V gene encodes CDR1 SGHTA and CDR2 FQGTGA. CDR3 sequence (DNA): TGTGCCAGCAGCCCCACACCTCGTAGCGGGAGGGCCCCCTCCTACAATGAGCAGTTCTTC. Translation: CASSPTPRSGRAPSYNEQFF.

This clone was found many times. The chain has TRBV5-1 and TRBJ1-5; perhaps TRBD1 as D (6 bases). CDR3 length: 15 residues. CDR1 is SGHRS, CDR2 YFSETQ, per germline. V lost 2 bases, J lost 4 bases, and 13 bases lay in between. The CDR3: CASSFGDTANQPQHF. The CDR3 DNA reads TGCGCCAGCAGCTTTGGGGACACGGCTAATCAGCCCCAGCATTTT. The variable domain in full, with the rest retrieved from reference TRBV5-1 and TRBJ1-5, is KAGVTQTPRYLIKTRGQQVTLSCSPISGHRSVSWYQQTPGQGLQFLFEYFSETQRNKGNFPGRFSGRQFSNSRSEMNVSTLELGDSALYLCASSFGDTANQPQHFGDGTRLSIL.

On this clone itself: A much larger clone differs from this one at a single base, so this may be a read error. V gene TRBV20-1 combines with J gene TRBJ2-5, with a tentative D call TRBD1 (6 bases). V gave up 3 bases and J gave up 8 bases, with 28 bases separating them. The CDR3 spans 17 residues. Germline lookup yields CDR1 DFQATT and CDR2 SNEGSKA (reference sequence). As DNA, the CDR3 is TGCAGTGCTAGCCCCCAGGGGAGAGCGGCCTATAGGGATACCCAGTACTTC. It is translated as CSASPQGRAAYRDTQYF.

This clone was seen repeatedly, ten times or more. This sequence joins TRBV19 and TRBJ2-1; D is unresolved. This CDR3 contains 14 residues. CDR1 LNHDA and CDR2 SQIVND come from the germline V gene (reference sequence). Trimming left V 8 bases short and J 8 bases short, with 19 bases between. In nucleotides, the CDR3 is TGTGCCAGTTACGAGCCGAGGAGTTGGTATGAGCAGTTCTTC. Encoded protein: CASYEPRSWYEQFF.

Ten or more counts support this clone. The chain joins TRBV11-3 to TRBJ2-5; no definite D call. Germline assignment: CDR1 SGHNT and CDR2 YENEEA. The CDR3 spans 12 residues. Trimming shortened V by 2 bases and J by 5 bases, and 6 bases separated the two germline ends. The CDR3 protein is CASSLSSETQYF. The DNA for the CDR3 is TGTGCCAGCAGCTTATCATCGGAGACCCAGTACTTC.

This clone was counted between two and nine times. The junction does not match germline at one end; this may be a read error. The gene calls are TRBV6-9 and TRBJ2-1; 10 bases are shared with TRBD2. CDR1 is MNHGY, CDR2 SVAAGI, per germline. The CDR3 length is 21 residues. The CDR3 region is CASSYERRARPLAGRGNEQFF. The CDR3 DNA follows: TGTGCCAGCAGTTATGAGCGGCGTGCCCGGCCACTAGCGGGAAGGGGGAATGAGCAATTCTTC.

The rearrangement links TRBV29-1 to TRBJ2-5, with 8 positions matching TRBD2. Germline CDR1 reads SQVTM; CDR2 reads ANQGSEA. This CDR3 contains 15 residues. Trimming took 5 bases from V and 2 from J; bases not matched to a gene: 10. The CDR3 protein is CSVPLQREWQETQYF. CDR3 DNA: TGCAGCGTTCCCCTACAGCGGGAGTGGCAAGAGACCCAGTACTTC.

The CDR3 bases are TGCGCCAGCAGCTTGGCCGGAAGCTCCTACAATGAGCAGTTCTTC. Encoded protein: CASSLAGSSYNEQFF. The chain employs TRBV5-1 and TRBJ2-1; no clear D. CDR1 and CDR2 (germline): SGHRS, YFSETQ. This CDR3 is 15 amino acids long. V dropped 0 bases and J dropped 0 bases, with 7 bases sitting between them.